These 28 T cell receptor beta chains were sequenced from one sample in a study of T cell clonotyping in hematopoietic cell transplantation. Clones were read by immunoSEQ multiplex PCR, and TCRdb kept only the in-frame ones, dropping some. The sample lists about 12,000 clones; about four fifths were seen once. Material: PBMCs, obtained 100 days after allogeneic stem cell transplant. Receptor source: a female patient aged 40-49 years who had an allogeneic stem cell transplant from a related donor, so T cells may come from the graft donor. Some clones in this sample may be carry-over from other donors' samples.

With respect to this clone: At one end the junction does not follow the germline gene, possibly because of a read error. The genes are TRBV28 and TRBJ2-2; 7 positions match TRBD2. The length of the CDR3 is 17 residues. Germline V CDR1 and CDR2: MDHEN, SYDVKM. As DNA, the CDR3 is TGTGCCAGCAGTGCTTTAACGCGGGAGTGGGGCCTCGGGAAGCTGTTTTTT. Encoded protein: CASSALTREWGLGKLFF. The variable domain in full, with the rest retrieved from reference TRBV28 and TRBJ2-2, is DVKVTQSSRYLVKRTGEKVFLECVQDMDHENMFWYRQDPGLGLRLIYFSYDVKMKEKGDIPEGYSVSREKKERFSLILESASTNQTSMYLCASSALTREWGLGKLFFGEGSRLTVL.

V is TRBV30 and J is TRBJ2-7; TRBD2 matches 7 bases. This CDR3 is 14 amino acids long. Germline V lookup: CDR1 GTSNPN, CDR2 SVGIG (reference sequence). Trimming took 0 bases from V and 3 from J; bases not matched to a gene: 5. This CDR3 is CAWSVGTGGYEQYF. The CDR3 DNA follows: TGTGCCTGGAGTGTTGGGACGGGAGGCTACGAGCAGTACTTC.

V gene TRBV27 combines with J gene TRBJ1-3; the D gene is possibly TRBD1 (5 bases). This CDR3 spans 15 amino acids. CDR1 is MNHEY, CDR2 SMNVEV, per germline (reference sequence). V was trimmed by 6 bases and J by 0 bases, leaving 12 bases between them. CDR3 residues: CASRAGYDSGNTIYF. CDR3 sequence (DNA): TGTGCCAGCAGGGCAGGGTACGACTCTGGAAACACCATATATTTT.

This chain joins TRBV30 and TRBJ1-1; the D is unclear. The V gene's germline CDR1 is GTSNPN and CDR2 SVGIG (reference sequence). V shed 0 bases and J shed 2 bases, with 7 bases lying between them. This CDR3 comprises 13 residues. The CDR3, as DNA: TGTGCCTGGAGTGTGGGATCAAACACTGAAGCTTTCTTT. Translation: CAWSVGSNTEAFF.

The chain carries TRBV10-1 and TRBJ2-2, with 8 bases fitting TRBD1. The CDR3 sequence is 15 residues long. The V gene's germline CDR1 is WNHNN and CDR2 SYGVQD (reference sequence). Trimming at V came to 8 bases and at J to 1 base, leaving 6 bases not matched to a gene. CDR3 DNA sequence: TGCGCCAGCTCGGGACAGGCCGTGAACACCGGGGAGCTGTTTTTT. Residues: CASSGQAVNTGELFF.

The V and J genes are TRBV12-5 and TRBJ2-7; TRBD1 or TRBD2 may be the D gene (5 bases each). Per germline, CDR1 LGHNT and CDR2 FRNRAP. Trimming removed 6 bases at V and 3 bases at J, with 15 bases between. The CDR3 has 14 amino acids. The CDR3 sequence: CASGQTRDRYEQYF. The CDR3 DNA follows: TGTGCTAGTGGCCAGACCCGGGACCGCTACGAGCAGTACTTC.

This clone was seen only a few times. The V and J genes are TRBV25-1 and TRBJ2-5, with 7 bases lining up with TRBD2. The CDR3 is made up of 16 amino acids. Germline values: CDR1 MGHDK, CDR2 SYGVNS. With V trimmed by 1 base and J by 4 bases, 9 bases remained unmatched. This CDR3 is CASSEFRGGVGETQYF. The CDR3 DNA follows: TGTGCCAGCAGTGAATTTCGTGGGGGGGTGGGAGAGACCCAGTACTTC.

This rearrangement joins TRBV6-6 to TRBJ2-7; tentatively, D is TRBD1 or TRBD2 (5 bases each). The V end lost 2 bases, the J end lost 1 base, and 9 bases lay between the germline ends. This CDR3 has 14 amino acids. CDR1 MNHNY and CDR2 SVGAGI come from the germline V gene (reference sequence). CDR3 in DNA: TGTGCCAGCAGTTACGGGACGCCATCCTACGAGCAGTACTTC. This encodes CASSYGTPSYEQYF.

This clone was seen a few times. The gene calls are TRBV28 and TRBJ1-2; D is ambiguous. Trimming removed 5 bases at V and 2 bases at J, with 9 bases between. The CDR3 is 13 amino acids. Germline V gives CDR1 MDHEN, CDR2 SYDVKM. This CDR3 is CASSTTSNYGYTF. The CDR3 DNA reads TGTGCCAGCAGTACGACATCAAACTATGGCTACACCTTC.

The table lists this clone with a count of one. This chain links TRBV9 with TRBJ2-7, with no clear D. V lost 4 bases and J 6 bases, leaving 14 bases between the germline ends. This CDR3 contains 13 residues. Germline values: CDR1 SGDLS, CDR2 YYNGEE. The CDR3: CASSPRQYSEQYF. The DNA of the CDR3 is TGTGCCAGCAGCCCGAGACAATACTCCGAGCAGTACTTC.

The CDR3, as DNA: TGTGCCAGCTTAAGCACAGGGGATGAACGACAGAATGGCTACACCTTC. Translation gives CASLSTGDERQNGYTF. J is TRBJ1-2 and V is TRBV2, with 7 bases identical to TRBD1. The germline V gene has CDR1 SNHLY and CDR2 FYNNEI. V shed 8 bases, J shed 6 bases, and the junction held 18 bases outside the gene matches. CDR3 length: 16 amino acids.

This clone has a handful of counts. V gene TRBV2 combines with J gene TRBJ1-5; possibly TRBD1 for D (5 bases). V was shortened by 10 bases and J by 9 bases, with 19 bases between the two germline ends. The CDR3 sequence is 13 residues long. The V gene's germline CDR1 is SNHLY and CDR2 FYNNEI. As DNA, the CDR3 is TGTGCCACCGGGGGGGGGACCACTTGGCCCCAGCATTTT. The encoded protein is CATGGGTTWPQHF.

CDR3 in DNA: TGTGCCAGCAACCCAATACCTTCCGGGGAGACCCAGTACTTC. It encodes CASNPIPSGETQYF. The chain is built from TRBV28 and TRBJ2-5, with D uncertain. Germline CDR1 is MDHEN and CDR2 is SYDVKM. Trimming took off 7 bases at V and 5 bases at J, with 17 bases between the two ends. The CDR3 sequence is 14 residues long.

The rearrangement uses TRBV2 and TRBJ1-1; possibly TRBD1 for D (5 bases). The ends were cut back, 5 bases at V and 5 bases at J, with 15 bases in the middle. Germline V gene data show CDR1 as SNHLY and CDR2 as FYNNEI. The CDR3 length is 14 residues. CDR3 DNA: TGTGCCAGCAGTCCACAGCAGGGCTGGACTGAAGCTTTCTTT. Translated: CASSPQQGWTEAFF.

The genes are TRBV4-1 and TRBJ2-7; weak D call: TRBD1 (5 bases). Deletions cut 5 bases from V and 6 bases from J, with 17 bases between. This CDR3 is 14 amino acids long. Looked up from germline, CDR1 is MGHRA and CDR2 is YSYEKL. DNA for the CDR3: TGCGCCAGCAGCTCGGACAATCCTTACCCCGAGCAGTACTTC. Its protein product is CASSSDNPYPEQYF.

Worth noting for this clone: Other DNA sequences in this specimen translate into the identical CDR3. The chain uses TRBV30 and TRBJ1-2; 7 bases map to TRBD1. There are 13 residues in the CDR3. Per germline, CDR1 GTSNPN and CDR2 SVGIG (reference sequence). The V and J ends lost 2 bases and 5 bases, in that order; junction bases with no gene match: 5. The CDR3 nucleotides read TGTGCCTGGAGTCAGAACAGGGGATATGGCTACACCTTC. Its protein product is CAWSQNRGYGYTF.

Comment on this clone: The same CDR3 is also encoded by other DNA sequences in this sample. The chain recombines TRBV5-6 with TRBJ2-7, with 9 bases that match TRBD1. The CDR3 spans 14 residues. Looked up from germline, CDR1 is SGHDT and CDR2 is YYEEEE. Trimming took 3 bases from V and 3 from J; bases not matched to a gene: 4. CDR3 bases: TGTGCCAGCAGCTCTCCGGGACAGGGCTACGAGCAGTACTTC. Translation gives CASSSPGQGYEQYF.

The CDR3 nucleotides read TGTGCCTGGAGTGATACGAACACCATATATTTT. This sequence encodes CAWSDTNTIYF. The chain employs TRBV30 and TRBJ1-3; no reliable D call. This CDR3 region has 11 residues. V lost 1 base, J lost 7 bases, and 5 bases lay in between. CDR1 GTSNPN and CDR2 SVGIG come from the germline V gene (reference sequence).

This chain uses TRBV11-2 with TRBJ1-2; TRBD1 might be the D (5 bases). CDR3 length equals 14 residues. Between the trimmed V and J ends, which lost 0 bases and 8 bases, there was a span of 13 bases. Germline values: CDR1 SGHAT, CDR2 FQNNGV. The DNA of the CDR3 is TGTGCCAGCAGCTTAGATTGGGCAGGGAAGGGCTACACCTTC. Translated: CASSLDWAGKGYTF.

The V and J genes are TRBV25-1 and TRBJ2-5; weak D call: TRBD2 (6 bases). Trimming took off 3 bases at V and 4 bases at J, with 12 bases between the two ends. CDR1 and CDR2 (germline): MGHDK, SYGVNS. This CDR3 comprises 14 residues. CDR3 loop: CASSDRAGRETQYF. The CDR3 DNA sequence: TGTGCCAGCAGTGATCGGGCGGGGCGAGAGACCCAGTACTTC.

V gene TRBV11-3 combines with J gene TRBJ2-1; possibly TRBD1 for D (6 bases). Trimming left V 7 bases short and J 4 bases short, with 11 bases between. From germline, CDR1 is SGHNT and CDR2 YENEEA. CDR3 length equals 13 residues. The CDR3 loop reads CASTGQGYNEQFF. CDR3 nucleotide sequence: TGTGCCAGCACCGGGCAGGGGTACAATGAGCAGTTCTTC.

The chain links TRBV11-2 to TRBJ2-1, with 14 bases matching TRBD2. The germline gives CDR1 SGHAT, CDR2 FQNNGV. V was pared by 8 bases and J by 9 bases, with 0 bases of the junction left unmatched. The CDR3 loop spans 12 amino acids. Here the CDR3 reads CASGLAGGEQFF. CDR3 nucleotide sequence: TGTGCCAGCGGACTAGCGGGAGGTGAGCAGTTCTTC.

This chain uses TRBV19 with TRBJ2-7; the match to TRBD2 covers 8 bases. The V gene's germline CDR1 is LNHDA and CDR2 SQIVND (reference sequence). This CDR3 region has 14 residues. V was pared by 1 base and J by 4 bases, with 3 bases of the junction left unmatched. This CDR3 is CASSIGGGRYEQYF. The CDR3 DNA reads TGTGCCAGTAGTATAGGCGGCGGGAGGTACGAGCAGTACTTC. Looking up the rest from reference TRBV19 and TRBJ2-7 gives the full variable domain: DGGITQSPKYLFRKEGQNVTLSCEQNLNHDAMYWYRQDPGQGLRLIYYSQIVNDFQKGDIAEGYSVSREKKESFPLTVTSAQKNPTAFYLCASSIGGGRYEQYFGPGTRLTVT.

V gene TRBV6-5 combines with J gene TRBJ2-7, with 8 bases that match TRBD1. Germline CDR1 MNHEY, CDR2 SVGAGI. The CDR3 has 15 residues. With V trimmed by 2 bases and J by 2 bases, 5 bases remained unmatched. Here the CDR3 reads CASSYGGQAPYEQYF. The CDR3 nucleotides read TGTGCCAGCAGTTACGGGGGACAGGCACCCTACGAGCAGTACTTC.

This clone was counted a single time. The CDR3 here is CASSPMCFREDCYEQYF. DNA of the CDR3: TGTGCCAGCAGCCCGATGTGTTTTAGGGAGGATTGCTACGAGCAGTACTTC. The chain is built from TRBV14 and TRBJ2-7, with D possibly being TRBD2 (6 bases). Germline CDR1 is SGHDN and CDR2 is FVKESK. The CDR3 length is 17 residues. With 4 bases removed from V and 3 bases from J, the gap between germline ends came to 22 bases.

The chain is built from TRBV4-1 and TRBJ1-1, with a weak D call TRBD1 (6 bases). With 0 bases removed from V and 7 bases from J, the gap between germline ends came to 15 bases. Looked up from germline, CDR1 is MGHRA and CDR2 is YSYEKL. The CDR3 has 15 amino acids. The CDR3 coding sequence is TGCGCCAGCAGCCAAGATCAAGGGACACCATTTGAAGCTTTCTTT. Protein product: CASSQDQGTPFEAFF.

The J gene is TRBJ2-7, the V gene TRBV11-2; 8 bases align to TRBD2. The CDR3 sequence is 11 residues long. Germline V gene sequence: CDR1 SGHAT, CDR2 FQNNGV. Trimming at V came to 6 bases and at J to 12 bases, leaving 7 bases not matched to a gene. For the CDR3, the DNA is TGTGCCAGCAGTTTCGGGGGGGAACGGTACTTC. It encodes CASSFGGERYF.

J is TRBJ1-1 and V is TRBV30; D is perhaps TRBD1 (5 bases). V lost 4 bases, J lost 2 bases, and 8 bases lay in between. The CDR3 runs 12 residues. The V gene's germline CDR1 is GTSNPN and CDR2 SVGIG (reference sequence). CDR3 nucleotides: TGTGCCTGGATAAGGGGAAACACTGAAGCTTTCTTT. It translates to CAWIRGNTEAFF.